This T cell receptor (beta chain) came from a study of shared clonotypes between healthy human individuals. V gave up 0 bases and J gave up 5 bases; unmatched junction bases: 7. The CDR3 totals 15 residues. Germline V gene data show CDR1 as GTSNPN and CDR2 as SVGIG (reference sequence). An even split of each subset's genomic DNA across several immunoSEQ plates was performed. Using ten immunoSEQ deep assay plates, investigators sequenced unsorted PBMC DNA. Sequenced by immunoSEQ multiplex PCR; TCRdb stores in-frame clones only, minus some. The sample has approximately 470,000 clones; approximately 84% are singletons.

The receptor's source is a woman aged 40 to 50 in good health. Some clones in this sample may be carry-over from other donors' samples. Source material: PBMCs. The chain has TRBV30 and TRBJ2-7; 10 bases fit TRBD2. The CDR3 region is CAWSVISGRAHEQYF. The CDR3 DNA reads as TGTGCCTGGAGTGTAATCAGCGGGAGGGCCCACGAGCAGTACTTC.